The 23 T cell receptor beta chains reported below all come from one sample, sequenced in a study of T cells in Graves' hyperthyroidism and ophthalmopathy. Authors of the study amplified TCR beta CDR3 regions from RNA transcripts. TCR CDR3 regions were first amplified by RT-PCR with HTBI primers. Each CDR3 protein is one row after TCRdb ran MiXCR on the multiplex PCR reads. The table records about 570,000 distinct CDR3 sequences, around 46% of them present only once. Material: peripheral blood or thyroid tissue (not recorded which). These receptors all come from an adult woman with Graves' disease, either hyperthyroidism or ophthalmopathy (not recorded which).

This clonotype was counted many times. V gene TRBV19 combines with J gene TRBJ2-7; no clear D. The CDR3 is 12 residues long. V lost 7 bases to trimming and J lost 5 bases, with 12 bases between them. The V gene's germline CDR1 is LNHDA and CDR2 SQIVND (reference sequence). The CDR3 DNA is TGTGCCAGTAACAATGGTGGCCACGAGCAGTACTTC. It encodes CASNNGGHEQYF.

This clonotype has ten or more counts. The rearrangement links TRBV2 to TRBJ1-2, with D uncertain. Between the trimmed V and J ends, which lost 8 bases and 8 bases, there was a span of 18 bases. The CDR3 has 13 residues. Per the germline V gene, CDR1 is SNHLY and CDR2 is FYNNEI. The CDR3 sequence: CASLLRVYQGYTF. The CDR3 DNA reads as TGTGCCAGCCTATTGAGGGTGTATCAAGGCTACACCTTC.

Worth noting for this clonotype: A much more abundant neighbour one base away suggests this may be a read error. The chain employs TRBV15 and TRBJ2-7; D perhaps matches TRBD1 (6 bases). V lost 5 bases, J lost 4 bases, and 21 bases lay in between. This CDR3 is 16 amino acids long. CDR1 LNHNV and CDR2 YYDKDF come from the germline V gene (reference sequence). CDR3 nucleotide sequence: TGTGCCACCAGCGGCAGAGGTGGGACATCGCTTTACGAGCAGTACTTC. Amino acids: CATSGRGGTSLYEQYF. The variable domain in full, with the rest retrieved from reference TRBV15 and TRBJ2-7, is DAMVIQNPRYQVTQFGKPVTLSCSQTLNHNVMYWYQQKSSQAPKLLFHYYDKDFNNEADTPDNFQSRRPNTSFCFLDIRSPGLGDTAMYLCATSGRGGTSLYEQYFGPGTRLTVT.

The rearrangement links TRBV20-1 to TRBJ2-5; D is undetermined. This CDR3 comprises 14 residues. Trimming cost V 1 base and J 5 bases, with 14 bases left between them. Per the germline V gene, CDR1 is DFQATT and CDR2 is SNEGSKA (reference sequence). The CDR3 region has the DNA TGCAGTGCTAGAGTAGGGAAGGGATCGGAGACCCAGTACTTC. Protein: CSARVGKGSETQYF.

This clonotype has a count of ten or more. This chain joins TRBV7-9 and TRBJ1-1, with no clear D. There are 13 residues in the CDR3. Between the trimmed V and J ends, which lost 11 bases and 4 bases, there was a span of 17 bases. Germline values: CDR1 SEHNR, CDR2 FQNEAQ (reference sequence). CDR3 nucleotide sequence: TGTGCCCCTTATCGGGGATTCGGCACTGAAGCTTTCTTT. Its translation: CAPYRGFGTEAFF.

This clonotype was observed many times. J is TRBJ1-2 and V is TRBV6-1; D is unresolved. CDR1 and CDR2 (germline): MNHNS, SASEGT. Trimming took 10 bases from V and 4 from J, leaving 10 bases between them. The CDR3 loop spans 11 amino acids. In nucleotides, the CDR3 is TGTGCCAACGGACGGCCCTATGGCTACACCTTC. This gives the protein CANGRPYGYTF.

Comment on this clonotype: It may be a read error: a sequence one base away is much more abundant. V is TRBV10-3 and J is TRBJ2-5; D ambiguous. This CDR3 spans 13 amino acids. V was clipped by 10 bases and J by 5 bases, with 17 bases between them. Germline-derived CDR1 and CDR2 are ENHRY and SYGVKD. For the CDR3, the DNA is TGTGCCAGCGGCTTAGTTGATTCGGAGACCCAGTACTTC. Residues: CASGLVDSETQYF.

This clonotype turned up a few times. The V gene is TRBV29-1, the J gene TRBJ1-5; a possible D gene is TRBD1 (6 bases). Germline CDR1 SQVTM, CDR2 ANQGSEA. Trimming stripped 4 bases from V and 6 bases from J, with 13 bases between. The CDR3 consists of 13 residues. CDR3 region: CSVGDRSGQPQHF. The CDR3 DNA reads TGCAGCGTTGGCGACAGGTCTGGTCAGCCCCAGCATTTT.

This clonotype was seen ten or more times. V and J are TRBV6-5 and TRBJ1-2, with D tentatively TRBD1 (6 bases). CDR1 MNHEY and CDR2 SVGAGI come from the germline V gene. Trimming left V 8 bases short and J 4 bases short, with 17 bases between. The CDR3 is 14 residues long. The CDR3: CASRGAWLPYGYTF. DNA of the CDR3: TGTGCCAGCCGGGGGGCTTGGTTACCCTATGGCTACACCTTC.

This clonotype was seen many times. This sequence joins TRBV6-1 and TRBJ2-7; a possible D gene is TRBD2 (6 bases). Germline values: CDR1 MNHNS, CDR2 SASEGT. The CDR3 length is 15 residues. The V end lost 6 bases, the J end lost 3 bases, and 18 bases lay between the germline ends. CDR3 in amino acids: CASRRGLGGDYEQYF. The DNA of the CDR3 is TGTGCCAGCAGGCGGGGCTTAGGTGGGGACTACGAGCAGTACTTC.

This clonotype appeared a single time. V and J are TRBV28 and TRBJ1-5; D remains unclear. This CDR3 has 12 residues. Germline lookup yields CDR1 MDHEN and CDR2 SYDVKM. Trimming left V 4 bases short and J 13 bases short, with 14 bases between. Here the CDR3 DNA reads TGTGCCAGCAGTTCCTCCGCAACCCCTCAGCATTTT. It translates to CASSSSATPQHF. Full variable domain (outside the CDR3, taken from reference TRBV28 and TRBJ1-5): DVKVTQSSRYLVKRTGEKVFLECVQDMDHENMFWYRQDPGLGLRLIYFSYDVKMKEKGDIPEGYSVSREKKERFSLILESASTNQTSMYLCASSSSATPQHFGDGTRLSIL.

The chain recombines TRBV13 with TRBJ2-3; TRBD2 matches at 11 bases. Germline V gene lookup returns CDR1 PRHDT and CDR2 FYEKMQ (reference sequence). Germline trimming cut 5 bases from V and 6 bases from J; bases unmatched to any gene: 10. The CDR3 runs 16 residues. The CDR3 sequence: CASSTRLAGTSDTQYF. The CDR3 bases are TGTGCCAGCAGCACCAGACTAGCGGGAACGTCGGATACGCAGTATTTT.

The table lists this clonotype with many counts. This chain uses TRBV5-5 with TRBJ2-5; D remains unclear. Germline V gene sequence: CDR1 SGHKS, CDR2 YYEKEE (reference sequence). V was clipped by 3 bases and J by 2 bases, with 14 bases between them. The CDR3 covers 15 residues. CDR3 amino acids: CASSSLSAGQETQYF. DNA for the CDR3: TGTGCCAGCAGCTCCCTCTCGGCTGGACAAGAGACCCAGTACTTC.

This clonotype has ten or more counts. The rearrangement links TRBV2 to TRBJ1-2; 7 positions agree with TRBD1. There are 15 residues in the CDR3. Germline CDR1 and CDR2: SNHLY and FYNNEI. The junction had 12 bases not matched to a gene; V was cut back by 10 bases and J by 1 base. CDR3 protein: CATFPDRPINYGYTF. The CDR3 DNA sequence: TGTGCCACCTTCCCGGACAGGCCGATTAACTATGGCTACACCTTC. Using reference TRBV2 and TRBJ1-2 for the parts outside the CDR3, the full variable domain is EPEVTQTPSHQVTQMGQEVILRCVPISNHLYFYWYRQILGQKVEFLVSFYNNEISEKSEIFDDQFSVERPDGSNFTLKIRSTKLEDSAMYFCATFPDRPINYGYTFGSGTRLTVV.

This chain links TRBV25-1 with TRBJ2-5; D is ambiguous. CDR1 and CDR2 from the germline V gene are MGHDK and SYGVNS. The CDR3 totals 13 residues. V lost 11 bases and J 5 bases, leaving 18 bases between the germline ends. CDR3 amino acids: CAWSVEPPETQYF. The CDR3 nucleotides are TGTGCCTGGAGTGTAGAACCGCCGGAGACCCAGTACTTC.

About this clonotype: A clone one base away is much larger, so this may be a read error. As the CDR3 is not closed by the conserved phenylalanine or tryptophan, this likely results from a read error. V gene TRBV9 combines with J gene TRBJ1-3; D is unresolved. Between the trimmed V and J ends, which lost 10 bases and 2 bases, there was a span of 16 bases. Germline V lookup: CDR1 SGDLS, CDR2 YYNGEE. This CDR3 region has 14 residues. CDR3 loop: CAWSTLRPGNTIYL. The CDR3 DNA follows: TGTGCCTGGAGTACCCTGCGCCCTGGAAACACCATATATCTT.

This clonotype was observed at least ten times. The rearrangement links TRBV19 to TRBJ1-5; 10 bases agree with TRBD1. This CDR3 comprises 15 residues. Germline V gene data show CDR1 as LNHDA and CDR2 as SQIVND (reference sequence). With 4 bases clipped from V and 1 base from J, the junction kept 1 base outside the gene matches. The CDR3 is CASSKDRGSNQPQHF. The CDR3 nucleotides read TGTGCCAGTAGTAAGGACAGGGGGAGCAATCAGCCCCAGCATTTT.

The table lists this clonotype with many counts. The rearrangement uses TRBV10-3 and TRBJ2-2, with 10 bases that match TRBD2. The V gene end was trimmed by 0 bases and the J gene end by 0 bases; junction bases not matched to a gene: 13. From germline, CDR1 is ENHRY and CDR2 SYGVKD. The length of the CDR3 is 21 residues. The CDR3 sequence is CAISESPLLAGVIANTGELFF. The CDR3 DNA reads TGTGCCATCAGTGAGTCCCCCCTCCTAGCGGGAGTGATCGCGAACACCGGGGAGCTGTTTTTT.

This clonotype was observed a few times. V is TRBV7-6 and J is TRBJ2-5; D is ambiguous. The CDR3 extends over 12 amino acids. Deletions cut 5 bases from V and 5 bases from J, with 9 bases between. Germline CDR1 and CDR2: SGHVS and FNYEAQ. CDR3 region: CASSTRKETQYF. In DNA form, the CDR3 reads TGTGCCAGCAGCACACGAAAGGAGACCCAGTACTTC.

This clonotype was seen at least ten times. This sequence joins TRBV20-1 and TRBJ2-5; D not certain. This CDR3 has 18 amino acids. The germline V gene encodes CDR1 DFQATT and CDR2 SNEGSKA (reference sequence). V shed 1 base and J shed 2 bases, with 23 bases lying between them. The CDR3 spells CSARGAEVLSGVQETQYF. Here the CDR3 DNA reads TGCAGTGCTAGAGGTGCCGAAGTGTTGTCGGGCGTTCAAGAGACCCAGTACTTC.

This clonotype was counted a single time. The junction shows a germline mismatch at one end, possibly a read error. The gene calls are TRBV2 and TRBJ1-4, with D maybe TRBD1 (6 bases). Per the germline V gene, CDR1 is SNHLY and CDR2 is FYNNEI. The length of the CDR3 is 17 residues. CDR3: CASSEGRGGWTNEKLLF. The CDR3 DNA follows: TGTGCCAGCAGTGAAGGTCGAGGGGGGTGGACTAATGAAAAACTGCTTTTT. Drawing the rest from reference TRBV2 and TRBJ1-4, the complete variable domain is EPEVTQTPSHQVTQMGQEVILRCVPISNHLYFYWYRQILGQKVEFLVSFYNNEISEKSEIFDDQFSVERPDGSNFTLKIRSTKLEDSAMYFCASSEGRGGWTNEKLLFGSGTQLSVL.

J is TRBJ1-5 and V is TRBV2; D gene uncertain. The germline V gene has CDR1 SNHLY and CDR2 FYNNEI. The CDR3 sequence is 15 residues long. V lost 3 bases, J lost 0 bases, and 9 bases lay in between. The CDR3 here is CASSESRPSNQPQHF. DNA for the CDR3: TGTGCCAGCAGTGAGTCGAGACCTAGCAATCAGCCCCAGCATTTT.

This clonotype was detected ten times or more. The V call is TRBV5-1, the J call TRBJ1-2; possible D gene TRBD1, 5 bases. The V end was cut by 0 bases, the J end by 5 bases, with 17 bases between. Germline V gives CDR1 SGHRS, CDR2 YFSETQ. This CDR3 has 16 amino acids. CDR3 in amino acids: CASSLERRLGEYGYTF. CDR3 nucleotides: TGCGCCAGCAGCTTGGAACGGAGGCTAGGGGAGTATGGCTACACCTTC.